The entry that follows covers one T cell receptor (beta chain) sequence. Which antigen it targets is not known. It has no much larger one-base neighbor in the sample; base qualities were not kept. In the germline V gene, CDR1 corresponds to ENHRY and CDR2 to SYGVKD. The trim is 6 bases for V and 2 bases for J, with a gap of 17 bases between the germline ends. Including cysteine and phenylalanine, the CDR3 has 15 amino acids. Of the read, only the CDR3 DNA is kept; its 45 bases are in frame from base 1. The cohort was made up of several hundred healthy bone marrow donors. At the time of sampling, all cohort members were nominally healthy, though unrecorded immune exposures were likely present. The donor was CMV seropositive and was included in the group of 300 or so seropositive cohort members. A peripheral blood sample was provided by each donor, and peripheral blood mononuclear cells were used for TCR beta sequencing. Genomic DNA was extracted from the blood cell samples with the Qiagen DNeasy Blood Extraction Kit.

The sample originates from a study of cytomegalovirus exposure and HLA in healthy donors (dated by TCRdb to the late 2010s). For the study in its entirety: According to an earlier analysis of around 600 of the donors, roughly 180 million T cells yielded approximately 120 million unique TCR beta sequences and around 280 Gb of sequence data. The later analysis used no new phenotypic data to find candidate immune exposures, relying instead on TCR beta sequences and their occurrence across donors. Both class I and class II loci were covered by HLA typing, at four-digit resolution. Genome-wide SNP genotypes for about 65% of the 666 donors were used in a later genetic analysis, which treated that subset as a discovery cohort. Among around 400 genotyped donors of the cohort, an average of approximately 240,000 unique TCR beta nucleotide sequences was sequenced per donor, of which 15% to 20% were non-productive. To predict cytomegalovirus infection status, the study brought together high-throughput TCR immunosequencing, statistical association of individual TCRs with disease status, and machine learning. A later analysis re-analyzed previously published TCR beta repertoires from 650 to 800 donors and added high-resolution HLA genotyping to study TCR occurrence patterns. An earlier analysis of 500 to 650 of the donors applied high-throughput TCR beta sequencing to assess whether each TCR beta V gene segment acted as functional or pseudogenic. The T cell repertoires of several hundred subjects were profiled by immunosequencing and related to cytomegalovirus serostatus. A separate validation cohort of about 110 different subjects was used in addition to the roughly 670-subject first cohort. Typing coverage varied by locus: roughly 620-640 donors for A, B, C, DRB1 and DQB1; 522 for DQA1; 606 for DPA1; about 450 for DPB1. All discovery cohort repertoires had been generated using a single sequencing platform. About 5 DR-DQ haplotypes were handled as single units for association and clustering, since linkage in the cohort was strong. Donor age, sex, ethnicity and CMV serostatus were compiled alongside the repertoire data. An early release that covered some 630 HLA-typed donors contained around 300 gigabases of sequencing data and tens of millions of unique TCR sequences. The study aimed to test whether cataloging public T cell receptors could reveal signatures of past pathogen exposure. Of the 398 genotyped donors, more than 75% were placed in the genetic ancestry cluster associated with self-reported Caucasian donors. On the study overall, not on this receptor specifically: Specific HLA alleles were associated with 15,000 to 20,000 TCR beta sequences at a false discovery rate of 0.05 in a later analysis. A further reported finding was that TCR beta sequences accurately predicted the HLA-A and HLA-B alleles for most subjects in the first cohort. According to a later analysis, most CMV-associated TCR beta chains appeared to be HLA-restricted, and the HLA associations seemed to be driven largely by CMV exposure. The 87-base-pair reads could not distinguish some IMGT-functional V segments, including TRBV6-2 and TRBV6-3, so those segments were excluded. An association between a missense DCLRE1C variant and V-gene and J-gene trimming of TCR beta chains was found in a later genetic analysis and replicated in an independent cohort. Because counts were too low, more than 15 rarely observed V segments, including chromosome 9 orphons, were excluded from the earlier analysis of under 650 of the donors. According to a later analysis, TCR association rates differed among HLA loci, with DRB1 alleles showing the most associated TCRs and HLA-C alleles showing the fewest. A later analysis found that HLA-associated TCR beta chains were more clonally expanded and had lower generation probabilities than equally common non-associated chains. A later genetic analysis reported fewer N-insertions in productive TCRs among donors in an Asian-associated ancestry cluster than the roughly 620-donor mean. While some public TCRs were present in many individuals, most TCR sequences turned up only very rarely across donors. In the study, around 150 TCR beta chains were listed as associated with cytomegalovirus. An earlier analysis of some 590 of the donors showed that most TCR beta V segments appeared in productive rearrangements either about 90% or about 30% of the time, which broadly matched IMGT annotations. Linkage disequilibrium might explain the correlated functional status among segregating V segments, but an unknown experimental factor could not be ruled out. Immune exposure information for the cohort was limited to CMV serostatus. In both the original and validation cohorts, the classifier was reported to diagnose cytomegalovirus status with high specificity and sensitivity. When HLA alleles, especially DR and DQ, strongly co-occurred, attributing TCR associations to individual alleles was difficult. A later analysis reported that several top co-occurrence clusters appeared linked to parvovirus B19, influenza, CMV and Epstein-Barr virus. The authors suggested that the approach could potentially be extended to other disease states and immunological phenotypes. In vitro tests confirmed that a few of the cytomegalovirus-associated TCR beta chains recognize cytomegalovirus antigens. Because HLA typing was missing for some donors at each locus, association tests included only the typed subset. Roughly uniform sequencing depth across donors was assumed in presence/absence analyses, although this assumption may not hold. The cohort was sequenced for TCR beta chains only, and without alpha or paired-chain data the features that could be detected were limited. A cluster of highly shared sequence variants was judged likely to represent a technical artifact of the sequencing pipeline.

Library construction relied on the immunoSEQ multiplex PCR assay. The multiplex PCR relied on a mix of 60 forward primers for TCR Vbeta segments and 13 reverse primers for TCR Jbeta segments. A multiplex PCR assay on genomic DNA amplified the CDR3 region of rearranged TCR beta genes. Amplified TCR beta libraries were sequenced as 87-base-pair reads on the Illumina HiSeq System. The original pipeline was this. A later analysis tallied approximately 87 million unique TCR beta chains across the approximately 670 repertoires, and about 12 million of those chains were shared by two or more donors. Raw reads were error-corrected and collapsed into unique sequences with a nearest-neighbor algorithm that merged closely related sequences to remove PCR and sequencing errors. V, D and J gene segments were assigned by aligning CDR3 sequences to IMGT reference sequences. For a sequence to be retained, at least a six-nucleotide match to both a V gene segment and a J gene segment was required. Rearrangements were classified as productive when the CDR3 lacked stop codons and remained in frame with V and J, and all other rearrangements were classified as non-productive. Following IMGT convention, CDR3 was defined as the stretch from the second conserved V-encoded cysteine up to the conserved J-encoded phenylalanine. In an earlier analysis of more than 550 of the donors, sequences lacking an unambiguous match to a single V gene segment were excluded. In an earlier analysis of a few hundred of the donors, V segments were called functional above 56.7% productive rearrangements and were called segregating when the between-donor standard deviation exceeded 5%. To diagnose cytomegalovirus status from the catalog of TCR beta chain sequences, a statistical classification framework was built. V and J gene assignment, in a later analysis, came from comparing TCR nucleotide sequences with IMGT/GENE-DB human TR gene sequences. A later analysis assigned CDR3 sequences and most-parsimonious VDJ recombination scenarios with the TCRdist pipeline. In a later analysis, every TCR beta chain was defined by the combination of its CDR3 amino acid sequence and its V-gene family, and reads without a unique V-gene family were dropped. A later analysis removed several hundred highly shared, low-generation-probability nucleotide sequences to deal with suspected cross-contamination and a sequencing artifact. A later analysis calculated a clonal expansion index for each public chain from normalized within-repertoire ranks of inferred template counts. In a later analysis, generation probabilities were computed with a VDJ recombination model fitted to out-of-frame rearrangements, and the resulting probabilities were checked against IGoR. Hypergeometric tests were used in a later analysis to score TCR-TCR, TCR-HLA and TCR-CMV co-occurrence, with a repertoire-size bias correction applied to the TCR pairs. False discovery rates were estimated in a later analysis by permuting HLA or CMV assignments 20 times. A later analysis grouped co-occurring TCRs with DBSCAN, adding TCRdist sequence similarity when clustering within HLA-allele-positive subsets. Co-occurrence clustering excluded repertoires with fewer than 30,000 or more than 120,000 public chains, plus five with anomalous nucleotide sharing. Imported from immuneACCESS, the table was reduced by TCRdb to in-frame sequences with V and J called. These copies leave out some clones; in studies compared against another copy, an unresolved V gene accounts for under half, and the cause of the remainder is not known. From that table come the V and J calls and clone size; the DNA was used to work out D and trimming. For this sample there are around 130,000 clones; around four fifths appear just once. Approximately 2.1% of the sample belongs to the ten largest clones.

Source material: PBMCs. The TCR sequence derives from a woman between 40 and 50 years old in good health and CMV-seropositive. The rearranged segments are TRBV10-3 and TRBJ2-7; matching of 6 bases hints at TRBD1 as the D gene. The sequenced DNA: TGTGCCATCAGGGACGGAGACAGGCCTCCCTACGAGCAGTACTTC. It translates to CAIRDGDRPPYEQYF.